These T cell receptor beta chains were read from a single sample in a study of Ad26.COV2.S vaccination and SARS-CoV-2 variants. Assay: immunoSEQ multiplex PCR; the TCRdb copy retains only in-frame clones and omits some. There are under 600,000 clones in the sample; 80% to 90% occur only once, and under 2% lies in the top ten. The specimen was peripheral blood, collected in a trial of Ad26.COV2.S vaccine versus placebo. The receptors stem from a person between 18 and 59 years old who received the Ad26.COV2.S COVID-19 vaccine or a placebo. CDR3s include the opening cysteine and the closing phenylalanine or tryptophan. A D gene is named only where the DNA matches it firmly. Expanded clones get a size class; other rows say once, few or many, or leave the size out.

CDR3nt: TGTGCCAGCAGTTACGAGGGGATCGGCGGGGAGCTGTTTTTT; CDR3aa: CASSYEGIGGELFF; d_gene: NA; v_gene: TRBV6-5; j_gene: TRBJ2-2; abundance: NA
CDR3nt: TGTGCCAGCAGGACCTCATTAGAGACTAATGAAAAACTGTTTTTT; CDR3aa: CASRTSLETNEKLFF; d_gene: NA; v_gene: TRBV6-5; j_gene: TRBJ1-4; abundance: once
CDR3nt: TGTGCCAGTCGACAGGCGCCACTATATAACTATGGCTACACCTTC; CDR3aa: CASRQAPLYNYGYTF; d_gene: NA; v_gene: TRBV5-4; j_gene: TRBJ1-2; abundance: NA
CDR3nt: TGTGCCAGCAGCAGACTAGCGGGAGAAGAGACCCAGTACTTC; CDR3aa: CASSRLAGEETQYF; d_gene: TRBD2; v_gene: TRBV6-5; j_gene: TRBJ2-5; abundance: NA
CDR3nt: TGTGCCAGCAGCAACGGGACAGGGTTCGGGGAGCTGTTTTTT; CDR3aa: CASSNGTGFGELFF; d_gene: TRBD1; v_gene: TRBV9; j_gene: TRBJ2-2; abundance: NA
CDR3nt: TGTGCCAGCAGCGTAAGGGCAGCATCTAGCACAGATACGCAGTATTTT; CDR3aa: CASSVRAASSTDTQYF; d_gene: NA; v_gene: TRBV9; j_gene: TRBJ2-3; abundance: NA
CDR3nt: TGTGCCAGCAGCTCCTTGGGATCCCAGTACTTC; CDR3aa: CASSSLGSQYF; d_gene: NA; v_gene: TRBV11-2; j_gene: TRBJ2-5; abundance: NA
CDR3nt: TGTGCCAGCAGCCTGAGTCTAAGCAATCAGCCCCAGCATTTT; CDR3aa: CASSLSLSNQPQHF; d_gene: NA; v_gene: TRBV11-2; j_gene: TRBJ1-5; abundance: once
CDR3nt: TGTGCCAGCAGACAAGACAGCAATGAGCAGTTCTTC; CDR3aa: CASRQDSNEQFF; d_gene: NA; v_gene: TRBV6-6; j_gene: TRBJ2-1; abundance: NA
CDR3nt: TGTGCCACCAGCAGGGAACAAGGGGTTCAGTTTGGAAACACCATATATTTT; CDR3aa: CATSREQGVQFGNTIYF; d_gene: NA; v_gene: TRBV15; j_gene: TRBJ1-3; abundance: NA
CDR3nt: TGTGCCAGCCTGAGGACAAGTCTTCAAGAGACCCAGTACTTC; CDR3aa: CASLRTSLQETQYF; d_gene: NA; v_gene: TRBV7-2; j_gene: TRBJ2-5; abundance: NA
CDR3nt: TGTGCCAGCAGTGACCTGGGGGGGAATAATTCACCCCTCCACTTT; CDR3aa: CASSDLGGNNSPLHF; d_gene: NA; v_gene: TRBV2; j_gene: TRBJ1-6; abundance: NA
CDR3nt: TGTGCCAGCAGTTTAGAAGAGGGCTACAATCAGCCCCAGCATTTT; CDR3aa: CASSLEEGYNQPQHF; d_gene: NA; v_gene: TRBV28; j_gene: TRBJ1-5; abundance: NA
CDR3nt: TGTGCCAGCTCCGGACAGGACAATCAGCCCCAGCATTTT; CDR3aa: CASSGQDNQPQHF; d_gene: TRBD1; v_gene: TRBV18; j_gene: TRBJ1-5; abundance: NA
CDR3nt: TGTGCCAGCAGCTCCGGGACAGCAAGCACCGGGGAGCTGTTTTTT; CDR3aa: CASSSGTASTGELFF; d_gene: TRBD1; v_gene: TRBV7-8; j_gene: TRBJ2-2; abundance: NA
CDR3nt: TGCGCCAGCAGCCAAGGGGACGGGAACACTGAAGCTTTCTTT; CDR3aa: CASSQGDGNTEAFF; d_gene: NA; v_gene: TRBV4-1; j_gene: TRBJ1-1; abundance: NA
CDR3nt: TGTGCCAGCACCCCACAGGGTGACACTGAAGCTTTCTTT; CDR3aa: CASTPQGDTEAFF; d_gene: NA; v_gene: TRBV6-6; j_gene: TRBJ1-1; abundance: NA
CDR3nt: TGTGCCAGCTCACCACGGACGGGAAACGAGCAGTACTTC; CDR3aa: CASSPRTGNEQYF; d_gene: NA; v_gene: TRBV18; j_gene: TRBJ2-7; abundance: NA
CDR3nt: TGTGCCAGCAAAGGGGAGTCTAGCGGGAGTACCGGGGAGCTGTTTTTT; CDR3aa: CASKGESSGSTGELFF; d_gene: TRBD2; v_gene: TRBV25-1; j_gene: TRBJ2-2; abundance: NA
CDR3nt: TGTGCCAGCAGCACAAGGACAGGGATCGGCGGGGAGCTGTTTTTT; CDR3aa: CASSTRTGIGGELFF; d_gene: TRBD1; v_gene: TRBV5-8; j_gene: TRBJ2-2; abundance: few
CDR3nt: TGTGCCAGCAGCCTTCGGGGCGGGACCTACAATGAGCAGTTCTTC; CDR3aa: CASSLRGGTYNEQFF; d_gene: NA; v_gene: TRBV13; j_gene: TRBJ2-1; abundance: NA
CDR3nt: TGTGCCAGCAGCCCTATTTGGCCCTACAATGAGCAGTTCTTC; CDR3aa: CASSPIWPYNEQFF; d_gene: NA; v_gene: TRBV7-9; j_gene: TRBJ2-1; abundance: NA
CDR3nt: TGTGCCAGCAGCCAAGATTCGGTAGATACGCAGTATTTT; CDR3aa: CASSQDSVDTQYF; d_gene: NA; v_gene: TRBV3-1/TRBV3-2; j_gene: TRBJ2-3; abundance: NA